This T cell receptor beta chain came from a study of PD-1 blockade in classical Hodgkin lymphoma. Study summary: Intravenous nivolumab at 3 mg/kg was given to patients every 2 weeks.

Relapse was seen in all patients after autologous stem cell transplantation, and brentuximab vedotin exposure was variable. Thawed PBMCs yielded CD4+ T cells through magnetic negative selection. Clones were read by immunoSEQ multiplex PCR, and TCRdb kept only the in-frame ones, dropping some. This repertoire shows 26,000 or so clones, about 83% found once; its top ten account for around 2.3%. Trimming cost V 2 bases and J 4 bases, with 13 bases left between them. In germline, CDR1 is SGHDT, CDR2 YYEEEE. This CDR3 region has 16 residues. As regards this clone: Its antigen is currently unknown.

Study-wide points: For complete responders, baseline diversity was comparable to that of newly diagnosed patients. Differences between repertoires have undefined causes, possibly disease activity or prior therapy. Later analyses included only patients treated at least 1 year post-ASCT.

The V call is TRBV5-6, the J call TRBJ1-6; D remains unclear. This TCR was sampled from a human donor with classical Hodgkin lymphoma. This material consisted of CD4+ T cells from blood, taken at baseline. This chain's CDR3 is CASSFRAAHYNSPLHF. CDR3 DNA sequence: TGTGCCAGCAGCTTTCGGGCGGCCCATTATAATTCACCCCTCCACTTT.